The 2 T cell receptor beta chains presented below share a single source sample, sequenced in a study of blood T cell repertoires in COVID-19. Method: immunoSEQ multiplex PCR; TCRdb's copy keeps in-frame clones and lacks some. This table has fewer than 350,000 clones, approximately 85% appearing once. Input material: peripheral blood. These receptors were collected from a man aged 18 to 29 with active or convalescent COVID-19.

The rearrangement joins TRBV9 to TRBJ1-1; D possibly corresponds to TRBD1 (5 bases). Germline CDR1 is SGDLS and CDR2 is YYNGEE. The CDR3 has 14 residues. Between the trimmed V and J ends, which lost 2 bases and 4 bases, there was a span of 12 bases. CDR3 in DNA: TGTGCCAGCAGCGTTTCGGGGGACGGCACTGAAGCTTTCTTT. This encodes CASSVSGDGTEAFF.

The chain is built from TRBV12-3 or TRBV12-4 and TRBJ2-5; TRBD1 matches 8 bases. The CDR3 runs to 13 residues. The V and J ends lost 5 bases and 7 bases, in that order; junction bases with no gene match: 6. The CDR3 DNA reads TGTGCCAGCAGTGGGTCAACAGGGGGGACCCAGTACTTC. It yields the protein CASSGSTGGTQYF.